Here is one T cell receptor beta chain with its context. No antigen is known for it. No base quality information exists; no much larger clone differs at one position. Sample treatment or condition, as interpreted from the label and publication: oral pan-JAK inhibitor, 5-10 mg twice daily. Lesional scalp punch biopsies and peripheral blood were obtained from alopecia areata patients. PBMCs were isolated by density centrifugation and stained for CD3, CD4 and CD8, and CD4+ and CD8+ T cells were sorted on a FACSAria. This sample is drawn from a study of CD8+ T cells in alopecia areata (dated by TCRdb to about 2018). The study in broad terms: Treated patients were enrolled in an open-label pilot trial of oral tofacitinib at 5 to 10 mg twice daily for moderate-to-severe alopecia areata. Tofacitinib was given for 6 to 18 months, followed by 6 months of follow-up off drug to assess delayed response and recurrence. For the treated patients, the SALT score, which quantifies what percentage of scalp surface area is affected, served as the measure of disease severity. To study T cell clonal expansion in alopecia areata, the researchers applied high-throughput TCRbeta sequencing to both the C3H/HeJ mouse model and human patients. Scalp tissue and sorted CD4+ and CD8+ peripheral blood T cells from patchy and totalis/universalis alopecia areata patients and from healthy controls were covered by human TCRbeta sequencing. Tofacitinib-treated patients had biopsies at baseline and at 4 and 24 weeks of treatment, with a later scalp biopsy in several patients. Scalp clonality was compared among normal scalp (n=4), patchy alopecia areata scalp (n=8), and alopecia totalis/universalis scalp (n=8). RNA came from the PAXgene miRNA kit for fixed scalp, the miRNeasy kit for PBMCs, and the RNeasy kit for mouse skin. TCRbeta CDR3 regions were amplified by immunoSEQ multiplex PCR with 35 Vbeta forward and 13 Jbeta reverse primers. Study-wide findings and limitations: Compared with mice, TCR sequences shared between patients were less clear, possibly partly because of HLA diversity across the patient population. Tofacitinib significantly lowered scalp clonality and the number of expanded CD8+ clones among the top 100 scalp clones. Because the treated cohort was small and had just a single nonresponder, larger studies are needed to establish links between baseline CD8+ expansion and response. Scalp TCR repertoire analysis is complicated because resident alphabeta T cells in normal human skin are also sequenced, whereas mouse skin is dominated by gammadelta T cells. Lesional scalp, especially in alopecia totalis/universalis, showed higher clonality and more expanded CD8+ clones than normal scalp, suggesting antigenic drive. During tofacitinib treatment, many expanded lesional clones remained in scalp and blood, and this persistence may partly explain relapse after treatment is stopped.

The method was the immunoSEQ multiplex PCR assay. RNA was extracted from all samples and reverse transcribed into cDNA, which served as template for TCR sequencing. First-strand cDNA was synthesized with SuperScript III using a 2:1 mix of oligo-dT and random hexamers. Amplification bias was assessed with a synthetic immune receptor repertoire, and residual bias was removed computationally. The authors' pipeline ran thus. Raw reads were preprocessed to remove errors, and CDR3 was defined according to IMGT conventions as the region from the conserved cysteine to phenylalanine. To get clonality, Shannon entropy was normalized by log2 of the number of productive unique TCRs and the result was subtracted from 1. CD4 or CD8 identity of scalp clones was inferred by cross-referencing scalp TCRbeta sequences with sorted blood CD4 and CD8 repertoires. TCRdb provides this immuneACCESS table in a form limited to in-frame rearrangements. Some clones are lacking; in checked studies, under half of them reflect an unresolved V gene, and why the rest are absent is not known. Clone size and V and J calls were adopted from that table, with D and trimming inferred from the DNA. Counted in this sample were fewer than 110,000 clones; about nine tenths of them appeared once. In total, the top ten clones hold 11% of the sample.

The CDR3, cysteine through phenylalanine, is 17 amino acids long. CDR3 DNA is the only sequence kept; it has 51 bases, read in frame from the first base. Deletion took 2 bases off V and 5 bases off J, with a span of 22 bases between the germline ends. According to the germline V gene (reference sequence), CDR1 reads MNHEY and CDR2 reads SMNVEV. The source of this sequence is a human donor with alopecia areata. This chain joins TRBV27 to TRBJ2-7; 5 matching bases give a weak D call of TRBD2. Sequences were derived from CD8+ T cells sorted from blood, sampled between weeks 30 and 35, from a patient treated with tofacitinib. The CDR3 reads CASSLNFGEKSENEQYF. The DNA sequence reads TGTGCCAGCAGTTTAAATTTCGGGGAGAAATCGGAGAACGAGCAGTACTTC.